These T cell receptor beta chains were read from a single sample in a study of T-cell reconstitution after alpha-beta-depleted transplantation in children. TCRdb re-called the PCR reads with MiXCR, one entry per CDR3 protein. Altogether 700,000 to 850,000 distinct CDR3 sequences are present, roughly 16% being singletons, with the ten largest covering around 4.5%. Sample: PBMCs, mostly from graft donor cells, taken 360 days after TCRalphabeta/CD19-depleted stem cell transplant. The source is a male patient between 10 and 17 years old who had a stem cell transplant for acute lymphoblastic leukemia, so the T cells may come from the graft donor. CDR3s include the opening cysteine and the closing phenylalanine or tryptophan. A D gene is named only where the DNA matches it firmly. Size tells how often a clone was seen (once, few, many) or the class of an expanded clone, and some rows leave it out.

J,V,D,size,DNA,CDR3
TRBJ2-3,TRBV28,.,.,TGTGCCAGCAGTTTTGCAAACACAGATACGCAGTATTTT,CASSFANTDTQYF
TRBJ2-1,TRBV12-3/TRBV12-4,TRBD2,few,TGTGCCAGCAGCGACGGACTAGCGGGAAACAATGAGCAGTTCTTC,CASSDGLAGNNEQFF
TRBJ2-7,TRBV7-9,.,many,TGTGCCAGCAGCTTTCTACAGGGAACAGGGCAGTACTTC,CASSFLQGTGQYF
TRBJ2-7,TRBV7-9,.,.,TGTGCCAGCAGCTCGGGACAAGGGTTCTCGCTTTTC,CASSSGQGFSLF
TRBJ2-2,TRBV20-1,TRBD2,.,TGCAGTGCTAGAGACCCAGCGGGAGGCACCGGGGAGCTGTTTTTT,CSARDPAGGTGELFF
TRBJ1-2,TRBV9,.,.,TGTGCCAGCAGCGTAGAGGAGGGGTTCGGAGGCTACACCTTC,CASSVEEGFGGYTF
TRBJ1-6,TRBV5-1,.,.,TGCGCCAGCAGCTATAGGACGGAGGAAAATTCACCCCTCCACTTT,CASSYRTEENSPLHF
TRBJ1-1,TRBV2,.,.,TGTGCCAGCAGTTCTACAGGGAGAGGAGGAGCTTTCTTT,CASSSTGRGGAFF
TRBJ1-1,TRBV19,.,.,TGTGCCAGTAGTATTCGCCGAGGGGTGATGAACACTGAAGCTTTCTTT,CASSIRRGVMNTEAFF
TRBJ1-2,TRBV4-1,.,.,TGCGCCAGCAGTCCCTGGGGGAACTATGGCTTCACCTTC,CASSPWGNYGFTF
TRBJ2-7,TRBV12-3/TRBV12-4,TRBD2,.,TGTGCCAGCAGCACGGGACTAGCGAGATACGAGCAGTACTTC,CASSTGLARYEQYF
TRBJ2-7,TRBV20-1,TRBD1,.,TGCAGTGCTAGAGAGAGAAGACAGGGCTACGAGCAGTACTTC,CSARERRQGYEQYF
TRBJ2-7,TRBV5-6,.,.,TGTGCCAGCAGCTCCAGGACAGCTCTGATCTCCTACGAGCAGTACTTC,CASSSRTALISYEQYF
TRBJ2-1,TRBV7-2,TRBD2,.,TGTGCCAGCAGCTTTCTAGTCGGGAGGTATGAGCAGTTCTTC,CASSFLVGRYEQFF
TRBJ2-2,TRBV3-1,TRBD2,once,TGTGCCAGCAGCCAAGGTCCTAGCGGGAGTGTTACCGGGGAGCTGTTTTTT,CASSQGPSGSVTGELFF
TRBJ2-1,TRBV24-1,TRBD2,.,TGTGCCACCAGTGACCGGGGACTAGCGGGAGGGGCGTTATACAATGAGCAGTTCTTC,CATSDRGLAGGALYNEQFF
TRBJ2-7,TRBV4-1,.,.,TGCGCCAGCAGCCATCGTGGAGCCTACGAGCAGTACTTC,CASSHRGAYEQYF
TRBJ2-1,TRBV15,TRBD2,many,TGTGCCACCAGCAGAGATAGCGGGAGAGAATTGTTCTTC,CATSRDSGRELFF
TRBJ2-5,TRBV7-9,.,few,TGTGCCAGCAGCTTAGTGGCTAGCATGGAGACCCAGTACTTC,CASSLVASMETQYF
TRBJ2-7,TRBV5-1,.,.,TGCGCCAGCAGCTTGGACAGGGGAGGGCTAGACGAGCAGTACTTC,CASSLDRGGLDEQYF
TRBJ1-1,TRBV2,.,.,TGTGCCAGCACCGTACAGGGCGGAGGGACTGAAGCTTTCTTT,CASTVQGGGTEAFF
TRBJ1-1,TRBV5-1,.,.,TGCGCCAGCAGCTGGACAGAAACCAACACTGAAGCTTTCTTT,CASSWTETNTEAFF
TRBJ2-7,TRBV4-1,.,.,TGCGCCAGCAGCCAAGCTAGGATCTACGAGCAGTACTTC,CASSQARIYEQYF
TRBJ2-7,TRBV6-2/TRBV6-3,.,few,TGTGCCAGCAGTTACAAGTGGAAGGCTGTAGACTACGAGCAGTACTTC,CASSYKWKAVDYEQYF
TRBJ2-7,TRBV18,.,.,TGTGCCAGCTCATTTTCCCGAGGCGGTAGCTCCTACGAGCAGTACTTC,CASSFSRGGSSYEQYF
TRBJ2-7,TRBV5-1,.,few,TGCGCCAGCAGAGGGACTTGGAAGAGCTCCTACGAGCAGTACTTC,CASRGTWKSSYEQYF
TRBJ2-1,TRBV3-1,TRBD2,.,TGTGCCAGCAGCCAAGGTGGACTAGCGGGAGAGAATGAGCAGTTCTTC,CASSQGGLAGENEQFF
TRBJ2-1,TRBV5-1,TRBD2,many,TGCGCCAGCAGCTTGGAACTAGCGGGAGTCAATGAGCAGTTCTTC,CASSLELAGVNEQFF
TRBJ2-7,TRBV5-1,TRBD1,many,TGCGCCAGCAGCTTGATCGTCTTAGGGGGCGTGGACGAGCAGTACTTC,CASSLIVLGGVDEQYF
TRBJ2-3,TRBV29-1,TRBD2,.,TGCAGTGCTGGGACTAGCTCCACAGATACGCAGTATTTT,CSAGTSSTDTQYF
TRBJ2-3,TRBV13,.,.,TGTGCCAGCAGCTTAAGGTGGGAGGCAGATACGCAGTATTTT,CASSLRWEADTQYF
TRBJ2-1,TRBV10-3,.,few,TGTGCCATCAGCCCGACTAGTCACTCGATTGGGGAGCAGTTCTTC,CAISPTSHSIGEQFF
TRBJ1-2,TRBV5-1,.,.,TGCGCCAGCAGTCCCCTAGTCAAAGCTAACTATGGCTACACCTTC,CASSPLVKANYGYTF
TRBJ2-7,TRBV14,TRBD2,.,TGTGCCAGCAGCCCTCCGCTAGCGGAAACCTACGAGCAGTACTTC,CASSPPLAETYEQYF
TRBJ1-2,TRBV3-1,TRBD1,.,TGTGCCAGCAGCCAACCCGGGACAGGCGACTATGGCTACACCTTC,CASSQPGTGDYGYTF
TRBJ2-2,TRBV25-1,.,few,TGTGCCAGCAGTGAATCATTCGGGGTGTTAATCAGGGAGCTGTTTTTT,CASSESFGVLIRELFF
TRBJ2-7,TRBV7-6,.,.,TGTGCCAGCAGCTTCGAAGATGGGTCCTACGAGCAGTACTTC,CASSFEDGSYEQYF
TRBJ2-1,TRBV7-9,TRBD2,.,TGTGCCAGCAGCTTCGGGACTAGCGGGACCTCCTACAATGAGCAGTTCTTC,CASSFGTSGTSYNEQFF
TRBJ1-6,TRBV25-1,.,few,TGTGCCAGCAGTGAAAGTCAGGACGGGGTTATGACCCTCCACTTT,CASSESQDGVMTLHF
TRBJ2-7,TRBV18,TRBD1,once,TGTGCCAGCTCACCACGGATCGCCGGACAGGGAGCCGGAGGGCAGTACTTC,CASSPRIAGQGAGGQYF
TRBJ1-6,TRBV12-3/TRBV12-4,.,few,TGTGCCAGCAGTCCTCAATCCCCGTTGCATATTAGGAATTCACCCCTCCACTTT,CASSPQSPLHIRNSPLHF
TRBJ1-1,TRBV20-1,.,.,TGCAGTGCTCAACGGGGGGAAGCTTTCTTT,CSAQRGEAFF
TRBJ1-2,TRBV2,.,.,TGTGCCAGCAGTGAAGCGGGAACCCACTATGGCTACACCTTC,CASSEAGTHYGYTF
TRBJ2-1,TRBV29-1,.,few,TGCAGCGTTGGCCTAGCCCCCAGCTCCTACAATGAGCAGTTCTTC,CSVGLAPSSYNEQFF
TRBJ2-7,TRBV20-1,TRBD2,few,TGCAGTGCTAGGATACTAGCGGATCCGTACTTC,CSARILADPYF
TRBJ2-3,TRBV6-5,.,few,TGTGCCAGCAGTTACTCGTATACAGATACGCAGTATTTT,CASSYSYTDTQYF
TRBJ1-1,TRBV12-3/TRBV12-4,.,.,TGTGCCAGCAGATTTGGGGGACGGCTCACTGAAGCTTTCTTT,CASRFGGRLTEAFF
TRBJ1-6,TRBV7-9,.,.,TGTGCCAGCAGCTTAGGATTGAGCTCACCCCTCCACTTT,CASSLGLSSPLHF
TRBJ1-5,TRBV7-2,TRBD1,.,TGTGCCAGCACCCCGACAGGGCTCAATCAGCCCCAGCATTTT,CASTPTGLNQPQHF
TRBJ2-1,TRBV5-1,TRBD2,many,TGCGCCAGCAGCAGAGGGACTAGCTCAGCCTACAATGAGCAGTTCTTC,CASSRGTSSAYNEQFF
TRBJ2-7,TRBV3-1,.,few,TGTGCCAGCAGCCAAGATACTCCCGCCTCCGACGAGCAGTACTTC,CASSQDTPASDEQYF
TRBJ2-2,TRBV20-1,.,few,TGCAGTGCTAGGGGTACCTTTGGCGGGGAGCTGTTTTTT,CSARGTFGGELFF
TRBJ2-7,TRBV5-1,TRBD2,few,TGCGCCAGCAGCGCCCGTAGCGGGAGGGGCCTCTACGAGCAGTACTTC,CASSARSGRGLYEQYF